These 18 T cell receptor beta chains were sequenced from one sample in a study of blood T cells in healthy people across ages (dated by TCRdb to between 2015 and 2016). Library creation used 5' RACE. Sequenced on an Illumina HiSeq 2500. A second PCR of about 7 to 12 cycles was performed with a sample-barcoded 5' primer and a J-beta primer mix. The public reads were reprocessed in TCRdb via fastp at Q25 and MiXCR, keeping in-frame beta chains. Here each entry gathers all rows of one CDR3 protein and keeps the most common genes and DNA. Recorded for this sample are about 970,000 distinct CDR3 sequences; about 53% of them occurred a single time. In total, the top ten clones hold roughly a fifth of the sample. The sequenced sample consisted of blood. These receptors all stem from a woman in her sixties in good health.

This chain joins TRBV28 and TRBJ2-4; TRBD2 aligns across 9 bases. Gene TRBJ2-7 matches the end of the DNA better, so the J call may be wrong. Germline lookup yields CDR1 MDHEN and CDR2 SYDVKM. The CDR3 is 12 amino acids. The CDR3 DNA sequence: TGTGCCGGCGGGACTAGCACCTACGAGCAGTACTTC. Amino acid sequence: CAGGTSTYEQYF.

The CDR3, as DNA: TGTGCCTGGAGTCTTCAGGCAGGGGATTCACCCCTCCACTTT. Its protein product is CAWSLQAGDSPLHF. The chain joins TRBV30 to TRBJ1-6; a possible D gene is TRBD1 (6 bases). The V end lost 2 bases, the J end lost 8 bases, and 13 bases lay between the germline ends. CDR1 and CDR2 from the germline V gene are GTSNPN and SVGIG (reference sequence). The CDR3 totals 14 residues.

J is TRBJ2-7 and V is TRBV27, with 7 bases matching TRBD1. Losses at the gene ends were 4 bases for V and 1 base for J; bases not matched to a gene: 7. Germline loops: CDR1 MNHEY, CDR2 SMNVEV (reference sequence). The CDR3 has 15 amino acids. The CDR3 nucleotides read TGTGCCAGCAGTTCCGACAGGGAAGGTTCCTACGAGCAGTACTTC. It codes for CASSSDREGSYEQYF.

Many counts were recorded for this clonotype. The rearrangement joins TRBV4-1 to TRBJ2-7; 8 bases map to TRBD1. The CDR3 runs 14 residues. Germline V gives CDR1 MGHRA, CDR2 YSYEKL. With 4 bases clipped from V and 2 bases from J, the junction kept 4 bases outside the gene matches. The CDR3 DNA reads TGCGCCAGCAGCCTTACGACAGGGGCCTACGAGCAGTACTTC. This sequence encodes CASSLTTGAYEQYF.

This clonotype was detected a few times. The chain employs TRBV7-9 and TRBJ2-1, with D possibly matching TRBD2 (6 bases). The V end lost 1 base, the J end lost 0 bases, and 7 bases lay between the germline ends. The CDR3 consists of 15 residues. Germline-derived CDR1 and CDR2 are SEHNR and FQNEAQ (reference sequence). CDR3 coding DNA: TGTGCCAGCAGCTTAGGGGAGGCCTCCTACAATGAGCAGTTCTTC. Translating it yields CASSLGEASYNEQFF.

This clonotype was seen repeatedly, ten times or more. Germline is not matched at one junction end, which may reflect a read error. The chain joins TRBV12-3 or TRBV12-4 to TRBJ2-7; weak D call: TRBD2 (5 bases). CDR3 size: 12 residues. For the CDR3, the DNA is TGCGCCAGCAGCCGCGGGCCCTACGAGCAGTACTTC. It encodes CASSRGPYEQYF.

The chain recombines TRBV14 with TRBJ2-1, with D perhaps matching TRBD1 or TRBD2 (5 bases each). Germline-derived CDR1 and CDR2 are SGHDN and FVKESK. The V end was cut by 2 bases, the J end by 7 bases, with 21 bases between. This CDR3 contains 17 residues. The CDR3 is CASSQIGPGTKLNEQFF. The CDR3 DNA reads TGTGCCAGCAGCCAAATCGGGCCAGGGACGAAGTTGAATGAGCAGTTCTTC.

This clonotype was observed once. The V and J genes are TRBV7-6 and TRBJ2-5; TRBD1 agrees at 7 bases. The last part of the DNA fits TRBJ2-7 better; the J call may be wrong. The CDR3 sequence is 17 residues long. Germline CDR1 SGHVS, CDR2 FNYEAQ. The DNA of the CDR3 is TGTGCCAGCAGCCTTGGTAGCCTCAGGGGGAGAGAGGGCGAGCAGTACTTC. Amino acids: CASSLGSLRGREGEQYF.

This chain joins TRBV2 and TRBJ1-2; TRBD1 matches at 7 bases. The germline gives CDR1 SNHLY, CDR2 FYNNEI. The CDR3 consists of 12 residues. With 8 bases clipped from V and 6 bases from J, the junction kept 6 bases outside the gene matches. The CDR3 DNA reads TGTGCCAGCCGCGGGAGGGGGCATGGCTACACCTTC. Residues: CASRGRGHGYTF.

This clonotype appeared a few times. This chain links TRBV4-2 with TRBJ2-3; D is ambiguous. V shed 0 bases and J shed 6 bases, with 13 bases lying between them. Germline V gene sequence: CDR1 LGHNA, CDR2 YNFKEQ. This CDR3 is built from 15 residues. The CDR3 loop is CASSQEGLSTDTQYF. The CDR3 DNA is TGTGCCAGCAGCCAAGAAGGGCTCTCGACGGATACGCAGTATTTT.

This chain joins TRBV20-1 and TRBJ2-5; 10 bases agree with TRBD1. CDR1 and CDR2 from the germline V gene are DFQATT and SNEGSKA (reference sequence). Unmatched junction bases numbered 8, after V lost 5 bases and J lost 5 bases. CDR3 length: 14 residues. The CDR3 loop is CSALPGTGAETQYF. Here the CDR3 DNA reads TGCAGTGCTCTACCCGGGACAGGGGCGGAGACCCAGTACTTC.

This chain joins TRBV10-3 and TRBJ2-3, with 7 nucleotides matching TRBD1. Germline CDR1 and CDR2: ENHRY and SYGVKD. CDR3 length: 15 amino acids. V trimming: 8 bases; J trimming: 3 bases; junction bases outside the gene matches: 11. The CDR3 spells CAIGVTGRRTDTQYF. The CDR3 nucleotides are TGTGCCATCGGCGTGACAGGGCGTCGGACAGATACGCAGTATTTT.

This chain links TRBV4-2 with TRBJ1-2, with D hard to call. The CDR3 length is 14 residues. Germline CDR1 and CDR2: LGHNA and YNFKEQ. V was pared by 1 base and J by 7 bases, with 13 bases between. The CDR3 DNA reads TGTGCCAGCAGCCAAGGTCAATTTGGGAGTGGCTACACCTTC. Translated, it gives CASSQGQFGSGYTF.

J is TRBJ2-1 and V is TRBV4-3; D remains ambiguous. CDR3 length: 13 amino acids. Germline values: CDR1 LGHNA, CDR2 YSLEER. Trimming took 0 bases from V and 6 from J, leaving 6 bases between them. The CDR3 spells CASSQDGRNEQFF. Written as DNA, the CDR3 is TGCGCCAGCAGCCAAGATGGACGCAATGAGCAGTTCTTC.

This clonotype has a handful of counts. This chain links TRBV28 with TRBJ2-7; 10 nucleotides match TRBD1. The CDR3 consists of 13 residues. The V segment lost 6 bases and the J segment 2 bases; nucleotides outside the gene matches: 1. Per germline, CDR1 MDHEN and CDR2 SYDVKM. The CDR3 here is CASRGTGAYEQYF. The CDR3 coding sequence is TGTGCCAGCAGGGGGACAGGGGCCTACGAGCAGTACTTC.

The rearrangement links TRBV20-1 to TRBJ2-2, with D unclear. CDR3 size: 12 residues. Germline-derived CDR1 and CDR2 are DFQATT and SNEGSKA (reference sequence). V was shortened by 1 base and J by 8 bases, with 8 bases between the two germline ends. This CDR3 reads CSARGVPGELFF. DNA of the CDR3: TGCAGTGCTAGAGGAGTCCCGGGGGAGCTGTTTTTT.

The chain couples TRBV20-1 to TRBJ1-1; 8 bases align to TRBD1. J lost 3 bases, V lost 5 bases, and 14 bases had no gene match. Germline CDR1 DFQATT, CDR2 SNEGSKA (reference sequence). This CDR3 is 16 amino acids long. The CDR3 loop is CSASHPRQGQDTEAFF. The CDR3, as DNA: TGCAGTGCTTCCCACCCTAGACAGGGACAGGACACTGAAGCTTTCTTT.

This sequence joins TRBV29-1 and TRBJ2-7; 8 bases are a match to TRBD2. Trimming at V came to 3 bases and at J to 3 bases, leaving 1 base not matched to a gene. CDR1 SQVTM and CDR2 ANQGSEA come from the germline V gene. The CDR3 runs 12 residues. CDR3 nucleotides: TGCAGCGTTGAGACTAGCGTCTACGAGCAGTACTTC. Its protein product is CSVETSVYEQYF.